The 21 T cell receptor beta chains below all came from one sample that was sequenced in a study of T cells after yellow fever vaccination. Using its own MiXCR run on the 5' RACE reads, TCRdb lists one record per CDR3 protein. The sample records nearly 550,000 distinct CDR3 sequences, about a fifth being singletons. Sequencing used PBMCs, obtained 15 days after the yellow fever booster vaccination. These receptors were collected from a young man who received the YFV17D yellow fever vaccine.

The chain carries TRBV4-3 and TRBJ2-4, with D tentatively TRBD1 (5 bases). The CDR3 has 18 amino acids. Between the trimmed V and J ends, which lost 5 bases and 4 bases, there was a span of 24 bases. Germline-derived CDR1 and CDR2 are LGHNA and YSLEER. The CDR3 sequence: CASSETGAGFGNKNIQYF. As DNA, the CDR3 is TGCGCCAGCAGCGAAACTGGGGCAGGGTTTGGGAATAAAAACATTCAGTACTTC.

The CDR3 coding sequence is TGTGCCAGCCCCCGGGGACTAGCGGGGAACACCGGGGAGCTGTTTTTT. This encodes CASPRGLAGNTGELFF. The chain joins TRBV7-8 to TRBJ2-2; 12 nucleotides agree with TRBD2. The CDR3 spans 16 residues. V gave up 8 bases and J gave up 1 base; unmatched junction bases: 5. CDR1 is SGHVS, CDR2 FQNEAQ, per germline. The variable domain in full, with the rest retrieved from reference TRBV7-8 and TRBJ2-2, is GAGVSQSPRYKVAKRGQDVALRCDPISGHVSLFWYQQALGQGPEFLTYFQNEAQLDKSGLPSDRFFAERPEGSVSTLKIQRTQQEDSAVYLCASPRGLAGNTGELFFGEGSRLTVL.

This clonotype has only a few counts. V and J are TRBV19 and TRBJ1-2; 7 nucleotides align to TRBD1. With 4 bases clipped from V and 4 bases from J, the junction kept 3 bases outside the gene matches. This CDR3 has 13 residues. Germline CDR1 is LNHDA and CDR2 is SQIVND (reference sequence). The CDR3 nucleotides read TGTGCCAGTAGTAGGGGACAGTTCTATGGCTACACCTTC. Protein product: CASSRGQFYGYTF.

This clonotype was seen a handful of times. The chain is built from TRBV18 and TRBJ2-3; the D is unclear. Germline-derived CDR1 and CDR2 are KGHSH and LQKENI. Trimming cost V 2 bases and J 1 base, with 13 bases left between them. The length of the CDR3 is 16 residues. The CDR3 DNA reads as TGTGCCAGCTCACCAGCGCTAGTCCGGGGCACAGATACGCAGTATTTT. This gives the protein CASSPALVRGTDTQYF.

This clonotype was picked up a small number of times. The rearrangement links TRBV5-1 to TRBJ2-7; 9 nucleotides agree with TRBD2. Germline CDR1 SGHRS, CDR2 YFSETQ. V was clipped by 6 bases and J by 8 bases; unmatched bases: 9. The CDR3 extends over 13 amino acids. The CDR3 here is CASMIAGEVKQYF. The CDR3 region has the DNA TGCGCCAGCATGATAGCGGGAGAAGTAAAGCAGTACTTC. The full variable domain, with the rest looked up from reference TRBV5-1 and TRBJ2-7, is KAGVTQTPRYLIKTRGQQVTLSCSPISGHRSVSWYQQTPGQGLQFLFEYFSETQRNKGNFPGRFSGRQFSNSRSEMNVSTLELGDSALYLCASMIAGEVKQYFGPGTRLTVT.

CDR3 protein: CASSSDIEETQYF. The CDR3 coding sequence is TGTGCCAGCTCAAGTGATATCGAAGAGACCCAGTACTTC. This sequence joins TRBV18 and TRBJ2-5; unclear D gene. The CDR3 extends over 13 amino acids. Deletions cut 5 bases from V and 3 bases from J, with 10 bases between. Germline-derived CDR1 and CDR2 are KGHSH and LQKENI.

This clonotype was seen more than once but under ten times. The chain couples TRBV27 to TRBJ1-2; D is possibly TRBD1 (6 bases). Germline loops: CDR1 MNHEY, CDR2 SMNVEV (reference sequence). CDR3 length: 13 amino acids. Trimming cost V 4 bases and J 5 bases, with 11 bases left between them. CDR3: CASSSKTGYGYTF. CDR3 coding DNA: TGTGCCAGCAGTTCGAAAACAGGGTATGGCTACACCTTC.

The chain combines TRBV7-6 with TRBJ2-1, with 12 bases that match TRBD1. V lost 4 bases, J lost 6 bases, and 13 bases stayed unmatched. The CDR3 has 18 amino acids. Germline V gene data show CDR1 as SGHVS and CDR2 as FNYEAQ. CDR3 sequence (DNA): TGTGCCAGCAGCTCAGAGATTGGGACAGGGGGCGTAGGCAATGAGCAGTTCTTC. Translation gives CASSSEIGTGGVGNEQFF.

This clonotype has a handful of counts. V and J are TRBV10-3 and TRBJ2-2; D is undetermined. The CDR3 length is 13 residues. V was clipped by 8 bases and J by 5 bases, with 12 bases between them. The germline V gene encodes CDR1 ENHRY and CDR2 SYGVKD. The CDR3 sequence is CAIGGGLTGELFF. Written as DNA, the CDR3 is TGTGCCATCGGCGGCGGATTAACCGGGGAGCTGTTTTTT.

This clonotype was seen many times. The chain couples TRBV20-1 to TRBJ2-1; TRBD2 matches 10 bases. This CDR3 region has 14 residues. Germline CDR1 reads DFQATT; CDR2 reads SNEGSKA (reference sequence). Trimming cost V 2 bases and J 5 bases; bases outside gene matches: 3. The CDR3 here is CSARLAGAHNEQFF. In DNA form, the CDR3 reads TGCAGTGCTAGACTAGCGGGAGCGCACAATGAGCAGTTCTTC.

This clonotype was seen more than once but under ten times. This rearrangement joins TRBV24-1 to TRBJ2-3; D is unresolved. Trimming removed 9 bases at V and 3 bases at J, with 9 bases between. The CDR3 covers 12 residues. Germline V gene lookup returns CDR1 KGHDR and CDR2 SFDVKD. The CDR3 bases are TGTGCCACCCGTGGGCTTACAGATACGCAGTATTTT. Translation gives CATRGLTDTQYF.

The CDR3 coding sequence is TGTGCCAGCAGCGTTAGGACGCCCGGGGAGCTGTTTTTT. Translating gives CASSVRTPGELFF. The rearrangement joins TRBV9 to TRBJ2-2; D gene unclear. The V end was cut by 2 bases, the J end by 6 bases, with 8 bases between. This CDR3 has 13 amino acids. Germline V gene sequence: CDR1 SGDLS, CDR2 YYNGEE.

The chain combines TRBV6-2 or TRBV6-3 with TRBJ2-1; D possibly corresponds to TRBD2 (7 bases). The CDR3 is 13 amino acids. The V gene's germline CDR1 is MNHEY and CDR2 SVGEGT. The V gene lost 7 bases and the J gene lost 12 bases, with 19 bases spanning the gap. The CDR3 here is CASTLGEGGAQFF. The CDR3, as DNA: TGTGCCAGCACCCTAGGGGAGGGGGGTGCGCAGTTCTTC.

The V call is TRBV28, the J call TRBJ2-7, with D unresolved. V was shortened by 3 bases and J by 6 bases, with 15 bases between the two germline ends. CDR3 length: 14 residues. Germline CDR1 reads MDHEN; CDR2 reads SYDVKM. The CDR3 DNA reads TGTGCCAGCAGTTTGAGAATTCCCATCGGCGAGCAGTACTTC. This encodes CASSLRIPIGEQYF.

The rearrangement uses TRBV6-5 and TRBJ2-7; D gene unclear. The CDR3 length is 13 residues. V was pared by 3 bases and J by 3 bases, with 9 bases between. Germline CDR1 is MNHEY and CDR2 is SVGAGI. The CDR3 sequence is CASSYAGNYEQYF. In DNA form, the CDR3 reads TGTGCCAGCAGTTATGCAGGAAACTACGAGCAGTACTTC.

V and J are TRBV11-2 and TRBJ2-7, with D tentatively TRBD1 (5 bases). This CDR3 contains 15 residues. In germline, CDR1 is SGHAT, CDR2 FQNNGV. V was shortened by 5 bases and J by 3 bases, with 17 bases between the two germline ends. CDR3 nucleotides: TGTGCCAGCAGCACCGCCGGACAACCGCTCTACGAGCAGTACTTC. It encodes CASSTAGQPLYEQYF.

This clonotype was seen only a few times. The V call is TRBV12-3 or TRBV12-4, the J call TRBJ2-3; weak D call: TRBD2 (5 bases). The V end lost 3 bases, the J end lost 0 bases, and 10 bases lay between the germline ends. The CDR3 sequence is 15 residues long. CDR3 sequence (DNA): TGTGCCAGCAGTTTTCGGGGTCAGAGCACAGATACGCAGTATTTT. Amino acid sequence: CASSFRGQSTDTQYF.

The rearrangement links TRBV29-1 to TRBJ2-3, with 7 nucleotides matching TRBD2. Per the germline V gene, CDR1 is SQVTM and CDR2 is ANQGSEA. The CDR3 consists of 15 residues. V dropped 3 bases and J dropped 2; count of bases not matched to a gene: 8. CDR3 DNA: TGCAGCGTTGACCCCGGGACTACAATCACAGATACGCAGTATTTT. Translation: CSVDPGTTITDTQYF.

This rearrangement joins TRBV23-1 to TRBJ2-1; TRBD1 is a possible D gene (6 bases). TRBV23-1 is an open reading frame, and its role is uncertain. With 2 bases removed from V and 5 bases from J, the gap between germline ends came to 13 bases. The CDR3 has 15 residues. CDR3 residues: CASSQTRGKDNEQFF. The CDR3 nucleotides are TGCGCCAGCAGTCAAACCAGGGGAAAAGACAATGAGCAGTTCTTC.

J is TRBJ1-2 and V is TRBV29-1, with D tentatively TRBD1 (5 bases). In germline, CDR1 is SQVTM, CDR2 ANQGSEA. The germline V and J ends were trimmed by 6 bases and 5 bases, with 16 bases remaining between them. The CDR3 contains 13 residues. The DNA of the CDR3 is TGCAGCGTAGTTCCAGCGGGGGAGTATGGCTACACCTTC. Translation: CSVVPAGEYGYTF.

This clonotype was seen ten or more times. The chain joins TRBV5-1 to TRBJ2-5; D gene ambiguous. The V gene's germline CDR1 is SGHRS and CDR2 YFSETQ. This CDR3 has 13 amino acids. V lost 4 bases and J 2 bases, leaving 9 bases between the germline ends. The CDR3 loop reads CASSQNIQETQYF. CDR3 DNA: TGCGCCAGCAGCCAAAATATTCAAGAGACCCAGTACTTC.